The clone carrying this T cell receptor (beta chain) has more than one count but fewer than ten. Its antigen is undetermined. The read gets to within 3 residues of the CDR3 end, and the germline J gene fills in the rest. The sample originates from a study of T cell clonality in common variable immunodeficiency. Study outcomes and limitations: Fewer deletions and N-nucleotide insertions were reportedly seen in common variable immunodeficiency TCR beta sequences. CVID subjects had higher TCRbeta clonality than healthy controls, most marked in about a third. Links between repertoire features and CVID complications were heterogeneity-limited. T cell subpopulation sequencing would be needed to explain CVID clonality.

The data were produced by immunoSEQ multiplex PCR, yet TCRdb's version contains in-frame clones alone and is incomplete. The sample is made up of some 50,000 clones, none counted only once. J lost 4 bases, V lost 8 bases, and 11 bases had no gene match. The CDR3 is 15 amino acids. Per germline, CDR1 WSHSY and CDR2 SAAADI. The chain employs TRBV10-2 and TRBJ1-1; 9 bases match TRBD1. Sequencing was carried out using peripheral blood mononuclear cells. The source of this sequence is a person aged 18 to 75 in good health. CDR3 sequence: CASVRDRELGTEAFF. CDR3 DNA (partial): TGCGCCAGCGTCAGGGACAGGGAGTTGGGCACTGAA.